The entry below gives a single TCR beta chain sequence along with its context. This table comes from immunoSEQ multiplex PCR, and its TCRdb copy is limited to in-frame clones, with some not included. The table has 7,700 or so clones, around 70% seen once. Germline CDR1 is SGHNT and CDR2 is YYREEE (reference sequence). V was clipped by 5 bases and J by 6 bases, with 21 bases between them. CDR3 length equals 15 residues. This entry is derived from a study of tumour-infiltrating T cells in Burkitt lymphoma. On the study more broadly: Overall and progression-free survival were predicted by productive clonality.

The source material was tumor tissue. The TCR sequence derives from a human donor with diffuse large B-cell lymphoma. The chain couples TRBV5-4 to TRBJ2-7, with D tentatively TRBD2 (6 bases). CDR3 nucleotide sequence: TGTGCCAGCAGATCTGGTGCGGGGACCGAGGGCGAGCAGTACTTC. Amino acid sequence: CASRSGAGTEGEQYF.